The text below deals with one T cell receptor beta chain. Its cognate antigen is unknown. Measured with immunoSEQ multiplex PCR; TCRdb has only the in-frame clones, and not every one. This table holds approximately 72,000 clones, around 90% found once. The data stem from a study of T cell clones after liver transplantation. Overall study: Tolerance: complete withdrawal held at least one year, liver enzymes staying within twice normal. Findings and caveats of the study: Post-transplant, graft-donor-reactive CD4 TCRbeta sequences in blood dropped significantly in 5 of 8 subjects. The donor-reactive repertoire was only partly measurable in a couple of subjects, lacking donor cells. Donor-reactive sequences fell more than third party-reactive ones, suggesting partial deletion.

Sequencing used CD4+ T cells from blood, obtained before liver transplant. This receptor was taken from a human donor who received a liver transplant.

The CDR3 coding sequence is TGTGCCAGCAAACTGGACCCGGGACTAGCGACTTACGGGGAGCTGTTTTTT. Its translation: CASKLDPGLATYGELFF. The chain recombines TRBV27 with TRBJ2-2, with 10 bases lining up with TRBD2. CDR1 is MNHEY and CDR2 is SMNVEV in the germline V gene (reference sequence). This CDR3 is built from 17 residues. Losses at the gene ends were 7 bases for V and 7 bases for J; bases not matched to a gene: 15.